The sequence of this T cell receptor beta chain was determined in a study of lymphopenia after photon versus proton radiotherapy. Study-wide results and limits: Better survival with proton therapy was suggested as possible, not demonstrated. Larger post-nadir TCR diversity loss correlated inversely with survival in deceased patients. Post-nadir diversity loss with photons came from oligoclonal expansion, particularly CD8+ Temra cells. Relative stability marked proton patients; photon patients lost diversity and naive cells.

V shed 5 bases, J shed 6 bases, and the junction held 4 bases outside the gene matches. The CDR3 runs to 16 residues. The germline gives CDR1 SEHNR, CDR2 FQNEAQ (reference sequence). The data were produced by immunoSEQ multiplex PCR, yet TCRdb's version contains in-frame clones alone and is incomplete. The sample contains 150,000 to 200,000 clones, roughly nine tenths of which appear only once. A word on this clone: Its antigen is not known.

The sequence derives from a man over 45 with gastric cancer. The sequencing used peripheral blood, collected from a patient treated with photon-based radiotherapy. V is TRBV7-9 and J is TRBJ2-2; 15 bases align to TRBD2. The CDR3 region has the DNA TGTGCCAGCAGCCCGGGACTAGCGGGAGGCTCCGGGGAGCTGTTTTTT. It codes for CASSPGLAGGSGELFF.